The rows below give T cell receptor beta chains drawn from one sample of a study of cytomegalovirus exposure and HLA in healthy donors. This table comes from immunoSEQ multiplex PCR, and its TCRdb copy is limited to in-frame clones, with some not included. The profile shows about 150,000 clones, over 75% of them singletons. The sequenced sample was PBMCs. The receptor source for this set is a man in his forties in good health and CMV-seronegative. Both conserved end residues are trimmed from each CDR3.

V: TRBV4-3
CDR3: ASSHRDRPYEQY

V: TRBV7-9
CDR3: ASSLTVGGPDTQY

V: TRBV7-2
CDR3: ASSLGLRGPTDTQY

V: TRBV30
CDR3: AWSRQGANYGYT

V: TRBV7-9
CDR3: SSNLENSPLH

V: TRBV27
CDR3: ASSLSTGLGNYEQY

V: TRBV7-2
CDR3: ASSLFGGQLSYEQY

V: TRBV5-1
CDR3: ASSPGGLATDTQY

V: TRBV4-2
CDR3: ASSPGQGLYTGELF

V: TRBV5-1
CDR3: ASSPGQGAGSYEQY

V: TRBV27
CDR3: ASAFRAGLPYNEQF

V: TRBV28
CDR3: ASVLSGSSYNEQF

V: TRBV19
CDR3: ASSQTPTTGAVTGELF

V: TRBV5-4
CDR3: ATTEGDTGELF

V: TRBV9
CDR3: ASSVASGGYNEQF

V: TRBV5-6
CDR3: ASSFSYEQY